One sample yielded the 6 T cell receptor beta chains listed below, sequenced in a study of blood T cell repertoires in COVID-19 (dated by TCRdb to 2020 to 2021). The library came from the immunoSEQ multiplex PCR assay. What TCRdb holds here is the immuneACCESS table cut down to in-frame rearrangements. Part of the clones is not present; checked against another copy, under half of the missing clones reflect an unresolved V gene, and the others are unexplained. The sample table holds around 210,000 clones, of which roughly 85% were seen once. The ten largest make up around 5.5% of the sample. What was sequenced was peripheral blood. These receptors were obtained from a man aged 50-60 years with COVID-19, enrolled during active disease.

The chain combines TRBV4-2 with TRBJ2-5; weak D call: TRBD1 (6 bases). CDR1 LGHNA and CDR2 YNFKEQ come from the germline V gene. Trimming left V 1 base short and J 5 bases short, with 14 bases between. The CDR3 has 15 residues. CDR3 sequence: CASSQALGGPETQYF. The CDR3 nucleotides are TGTGCCAGCAGCCAAGCTCTAGGGGGTCCCGAGACCCAGTACTTC.

The J gene is TRBJ1-3, the V gene TRBV19; D call uncertain. Germline CDR1 reads LNHDA; CDR2 reads SQIVND (reference sequence). There are 14 residues in the CDR3. V lost 10 bases and J lost 3, with 16 bases in between. The CDR3 DNA follows: TGTGCCACGTGGTCTAGAGAAAATGGAAACACCATATATTTT. Its protein is CATWSRENGNTIYF.

The V and J genes are TRBV11-2 and TRBJ1-6, with 9 positions matching TRBD1. CDR1 is SGHAT and CDR2 is FQNNGV in the germline V gene. This CDR3 is built from 16 residues. Trimming took 4 bases from V and 10 from J; bases not matched to a gene: 11. The DNA for the CDR3 is TGTGCCAGCAGCTCTTTACAGGGGGCGACAAGGTCACCCCTCCACTTT. It specifies CASSSLQGATRSPLHF.

The genes are TRBV2 and TRBJ2-2; 8 nucleotides line up with TRBD2. Germline V lookup: CDR1 SNHLY, CDR2 FYNNEI. The CDR3 runs 16 residues. The V segment lost 5 bases and the J segment 2 bases; nucleotides outside the gene matches: 7. DNA for the CDR3: TGTGCCAGCAGTTCTCTAGCGGGCTCAAACACCGGGGAGCTGTTTTTT. Its protein product is CASSSLAGSNTGELFF.

The chain links TRBV23-1 to TRBJ1-2; no reliable D call. TRBV23-1 is marked as an open reading frame, function uncertain. CDR3 length: 13 residues. The V end was cut by 3 bases, the J end by 3 bases, with 8 bases between. CDR3: CASSQTKDYGYTF. The CDR3 DNA sequence: TGCGCCAGCAGTCAGACAAAAGACTATGGCTACACCTTC.

This rearrangement joins TRBV19 to TRBJ2-7; TRBD1 might be the D (5 bases). CDR3 size: 12 residues. V lost 5 bases, J lost 2 bases, and 7 bases lay in between. In germline, CDR1 is LNHDA, CDR2 SQIVND (reference sequence). For the CDR3, the DNA is TGTGCCAGTAGTGGGGCACCCTACGAGCAGTACTTC. It encodes CASSGAPYEQYF. The complete variable domain, with remaining parts taken from reference TRBV19 and TRBJ2-7, reads DGGITQSPKYLFRKEGQNVTLSCEQNLNHDAMYWYRQDPGQGLRLIYYSQIVNDFQKGDIAEGYSVSREKKESFPLTVTSAQKNPTAFYLCASSGAPYEQYFGPGTRLTVT.